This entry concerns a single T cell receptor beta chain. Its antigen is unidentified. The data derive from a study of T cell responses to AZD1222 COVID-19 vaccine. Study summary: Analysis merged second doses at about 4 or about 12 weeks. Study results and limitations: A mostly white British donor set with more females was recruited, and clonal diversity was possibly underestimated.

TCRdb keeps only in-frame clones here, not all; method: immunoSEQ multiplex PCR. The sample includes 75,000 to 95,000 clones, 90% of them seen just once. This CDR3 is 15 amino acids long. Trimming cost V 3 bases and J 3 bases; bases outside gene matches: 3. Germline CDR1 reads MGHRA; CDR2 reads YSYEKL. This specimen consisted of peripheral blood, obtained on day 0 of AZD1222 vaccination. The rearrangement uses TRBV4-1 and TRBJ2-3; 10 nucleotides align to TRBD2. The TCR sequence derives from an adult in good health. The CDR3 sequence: CASSHLAGVTDTQYF. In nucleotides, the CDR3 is TGCGCCAGCAGCCACCTAGCGGGAGTGACAGATACGCAGTATTTT.